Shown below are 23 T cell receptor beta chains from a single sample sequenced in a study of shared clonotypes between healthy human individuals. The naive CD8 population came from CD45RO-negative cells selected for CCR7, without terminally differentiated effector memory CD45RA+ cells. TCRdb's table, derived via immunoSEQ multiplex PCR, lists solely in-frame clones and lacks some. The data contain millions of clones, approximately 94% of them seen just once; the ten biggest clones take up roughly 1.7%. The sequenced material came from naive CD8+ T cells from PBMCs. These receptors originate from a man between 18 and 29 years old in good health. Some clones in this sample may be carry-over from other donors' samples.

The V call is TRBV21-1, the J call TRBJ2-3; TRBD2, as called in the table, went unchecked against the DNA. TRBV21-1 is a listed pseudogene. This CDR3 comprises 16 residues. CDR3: CASSKILAGEGDTQYF. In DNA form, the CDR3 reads TGTGCCAGCAGCAAGATACTAGCGGGAGAGGGAGATACGCAGTATTTT.

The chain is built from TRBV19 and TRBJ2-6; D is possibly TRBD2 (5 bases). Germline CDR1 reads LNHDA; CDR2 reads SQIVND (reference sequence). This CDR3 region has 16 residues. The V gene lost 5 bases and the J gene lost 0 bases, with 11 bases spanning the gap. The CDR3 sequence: CASSLKRSSGANVLTF. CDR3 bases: TGTGCCAGTAGTCTTAAGCGGTCCTCTGGGGCCAACGTCCTGACTTTC.

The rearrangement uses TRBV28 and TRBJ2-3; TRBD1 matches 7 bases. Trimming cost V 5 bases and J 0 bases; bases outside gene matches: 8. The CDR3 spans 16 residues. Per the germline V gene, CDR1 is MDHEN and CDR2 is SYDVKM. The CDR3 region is CASSQRTGPSTDTQYF. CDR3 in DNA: TGTGCCAGCAGTCAACGGACAGGACCTAGCACAGATACGCAGTATTTT.

The CDR3, as DNA: TGTGCCAGCAGTTATCGAGGGGTCGATCAGCCCCAGCATTTT. It codes for CASSYRGVDQPQHF. V usage is TRBV6-5 and J usage is TRBJ1-5, with D possibly TRBD1 on 5 matching bases. Germline CDR1 is MNHEY and CDR2 is SVGAGI. CDR3 size: 14 residues. Trimming left V 3 bases short and J 5 bases short, with 11 bases between.

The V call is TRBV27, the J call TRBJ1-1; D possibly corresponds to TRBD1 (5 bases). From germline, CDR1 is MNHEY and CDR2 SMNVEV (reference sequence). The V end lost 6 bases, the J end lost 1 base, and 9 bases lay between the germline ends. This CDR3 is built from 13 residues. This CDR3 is CASRYTGNTEAFF. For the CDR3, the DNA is TGTGCCAGCAGGTATACAGGGAACACTGAAGCTTTCTTT.

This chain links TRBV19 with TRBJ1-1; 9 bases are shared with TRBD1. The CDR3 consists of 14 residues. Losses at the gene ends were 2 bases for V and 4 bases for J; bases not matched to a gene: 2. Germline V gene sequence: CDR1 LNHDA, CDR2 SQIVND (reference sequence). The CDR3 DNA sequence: TGTGCCAGTAGTATATGGACAGGGGCCACTGAAGCTTTCTTT. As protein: CASSIWTGATEAFF.

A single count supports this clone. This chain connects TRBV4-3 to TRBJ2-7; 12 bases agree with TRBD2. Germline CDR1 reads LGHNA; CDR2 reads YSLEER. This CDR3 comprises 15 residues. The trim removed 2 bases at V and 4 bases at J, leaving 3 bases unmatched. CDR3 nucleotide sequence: TGCGCCAGCAGCCAAAGACTAGCGGGAGTTTACGAGCAGTACTTC. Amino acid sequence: CASSQRLAGVYEQYF.

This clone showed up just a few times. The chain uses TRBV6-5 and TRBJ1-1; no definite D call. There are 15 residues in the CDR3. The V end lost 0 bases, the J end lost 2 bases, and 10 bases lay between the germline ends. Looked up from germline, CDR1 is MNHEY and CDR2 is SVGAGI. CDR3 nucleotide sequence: TGTGCCAGCAGTTACTCGCGCAGCGTAAACACTGAAGCTTTCTTT. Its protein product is CASSYSRSVNTEAFF.

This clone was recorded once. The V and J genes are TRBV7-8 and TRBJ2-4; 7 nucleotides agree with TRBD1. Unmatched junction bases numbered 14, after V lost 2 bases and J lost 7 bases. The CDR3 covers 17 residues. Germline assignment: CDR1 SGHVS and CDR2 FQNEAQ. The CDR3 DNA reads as TGTGCCAGCAGCTTAAGGAGGTCCGGGACAGTTTCGAACATTCAGTACTTC. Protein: CASSLRRSGTVSNIQYF.

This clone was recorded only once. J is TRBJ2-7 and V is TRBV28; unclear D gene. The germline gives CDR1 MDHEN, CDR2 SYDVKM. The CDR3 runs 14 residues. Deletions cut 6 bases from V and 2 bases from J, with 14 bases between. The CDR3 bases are TGTGCCAGCAGGGGAAGCGCAAGGCCCTACGAGCAGTACTTC. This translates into CASRGSARPYEQYF.

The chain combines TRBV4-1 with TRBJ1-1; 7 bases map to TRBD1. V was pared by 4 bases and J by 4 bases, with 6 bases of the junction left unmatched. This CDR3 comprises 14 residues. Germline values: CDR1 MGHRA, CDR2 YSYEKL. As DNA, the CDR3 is TGCGCCAGCAGCCTAGGGGGCTCGTTCACTGAAGCTTTCTTT. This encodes CASSLGGSFTEAFF.

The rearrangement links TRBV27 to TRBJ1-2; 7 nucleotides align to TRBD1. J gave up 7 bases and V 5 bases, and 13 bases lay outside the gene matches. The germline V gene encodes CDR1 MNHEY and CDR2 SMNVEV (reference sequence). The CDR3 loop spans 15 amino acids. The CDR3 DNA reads TGTGCCAGCAGTGATAGACAGGGCCCTATCTCTGGCTACACCTTC. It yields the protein CASSDRQGPISGYTF.

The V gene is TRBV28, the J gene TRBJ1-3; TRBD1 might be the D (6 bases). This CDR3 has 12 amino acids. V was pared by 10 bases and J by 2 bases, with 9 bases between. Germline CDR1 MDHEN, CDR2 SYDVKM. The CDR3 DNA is TGTGCCACCGCAGGGGCTGGAAACACCATATATTTT. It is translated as CATAGAGNTIYF.

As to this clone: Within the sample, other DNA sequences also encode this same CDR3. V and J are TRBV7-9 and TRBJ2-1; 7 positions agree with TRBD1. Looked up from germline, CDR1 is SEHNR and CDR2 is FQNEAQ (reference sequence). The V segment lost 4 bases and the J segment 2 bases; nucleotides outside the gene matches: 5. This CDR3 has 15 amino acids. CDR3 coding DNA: TGTGCCAGCAGCTCGACAGGGACCCCCTACAATGAGCAGTTCTTC. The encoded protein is CASSSTGTPYNEQFF. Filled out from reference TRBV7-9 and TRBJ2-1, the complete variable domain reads DTGVSQNPRHKITKRGQNVTFRCDPISEHNRLYWYRQTLGQGPEFLTYFQNEAQLEKSRLLSDRFSAERPKGSFSTLEIQRTEQGDSAMYLCASSSTGTPYNEQFFGPGTRLTVL.

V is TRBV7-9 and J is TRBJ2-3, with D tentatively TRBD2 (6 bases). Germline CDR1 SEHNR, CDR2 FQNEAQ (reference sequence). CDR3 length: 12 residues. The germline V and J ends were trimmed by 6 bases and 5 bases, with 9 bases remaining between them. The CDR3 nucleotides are TGTGCCAGCAGGACTAGTGGAGATACGCAGTATTTT. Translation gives CASRTSGDTQYF.

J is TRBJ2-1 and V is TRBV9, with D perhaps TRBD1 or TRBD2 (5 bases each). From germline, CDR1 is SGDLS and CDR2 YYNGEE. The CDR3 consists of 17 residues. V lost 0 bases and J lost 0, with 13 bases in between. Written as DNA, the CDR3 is TGTGCCAGCAGCGTAGGGGGGTCAGCTCACTCCTACAATGAGCAGTTCTTC. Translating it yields CASSVGGSAHSYNEQFF.

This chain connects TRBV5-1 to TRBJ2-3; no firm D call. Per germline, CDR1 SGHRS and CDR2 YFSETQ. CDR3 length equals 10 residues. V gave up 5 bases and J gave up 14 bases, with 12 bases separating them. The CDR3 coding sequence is TGCGCCAGCAGTCCGAACCCGTGGTATTTT. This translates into CASSPNPWYF.

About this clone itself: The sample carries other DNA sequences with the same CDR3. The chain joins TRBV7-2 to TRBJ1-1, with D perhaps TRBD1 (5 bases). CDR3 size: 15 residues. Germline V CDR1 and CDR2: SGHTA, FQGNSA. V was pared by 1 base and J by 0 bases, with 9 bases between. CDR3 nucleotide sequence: TGTGCCAGCAGCTTAGAGGGGTTCATGAACACTGAAGCTTTCTTT. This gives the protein CASSLEGFMNTEAFF.

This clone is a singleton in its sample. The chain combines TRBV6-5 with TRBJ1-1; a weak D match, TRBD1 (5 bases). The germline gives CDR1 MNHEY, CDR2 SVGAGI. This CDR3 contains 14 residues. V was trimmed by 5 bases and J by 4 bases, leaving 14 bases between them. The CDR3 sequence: CASSPGWGGTEAFF. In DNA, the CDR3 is TGTGCCAGCAGTCCAGGGTGGGGGGGCACTGAAGCTTTCTTT.

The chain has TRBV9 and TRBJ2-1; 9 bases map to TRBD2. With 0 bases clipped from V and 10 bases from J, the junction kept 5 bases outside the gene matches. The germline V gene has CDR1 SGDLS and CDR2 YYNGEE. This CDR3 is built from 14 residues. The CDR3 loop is CASSVGLAGWEQFF. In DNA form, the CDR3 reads TGTGCCAGCAGCGTAGGCCTAGCGGGATGGGAGCAGTTCTTC.

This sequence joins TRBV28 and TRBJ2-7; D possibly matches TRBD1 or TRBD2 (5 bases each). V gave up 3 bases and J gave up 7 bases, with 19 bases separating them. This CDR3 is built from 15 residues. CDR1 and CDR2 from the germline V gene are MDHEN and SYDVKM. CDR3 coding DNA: TGTGCCAGCAGTTTGAGGGGCCAGTACGGTGGAGAGCAGTACTTC. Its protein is CASSLRGQYGGEQYF.

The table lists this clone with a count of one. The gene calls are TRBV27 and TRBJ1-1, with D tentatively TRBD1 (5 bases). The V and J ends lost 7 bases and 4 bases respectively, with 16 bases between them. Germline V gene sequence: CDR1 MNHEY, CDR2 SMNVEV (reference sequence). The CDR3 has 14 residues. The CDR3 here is CASTPLGGTTEAFF. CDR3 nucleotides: TGTGCCAGCACCCCATTGGGGGGAACCACTGAAGCTTTCTTT.

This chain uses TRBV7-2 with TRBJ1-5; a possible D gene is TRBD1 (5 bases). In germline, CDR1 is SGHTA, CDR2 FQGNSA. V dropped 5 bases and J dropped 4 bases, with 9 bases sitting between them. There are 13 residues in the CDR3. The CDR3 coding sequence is TGTGCCAGCAGCCACGGGGGGAATCAGCCCCAGCATTTT. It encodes CASSHGGNQPQHF.